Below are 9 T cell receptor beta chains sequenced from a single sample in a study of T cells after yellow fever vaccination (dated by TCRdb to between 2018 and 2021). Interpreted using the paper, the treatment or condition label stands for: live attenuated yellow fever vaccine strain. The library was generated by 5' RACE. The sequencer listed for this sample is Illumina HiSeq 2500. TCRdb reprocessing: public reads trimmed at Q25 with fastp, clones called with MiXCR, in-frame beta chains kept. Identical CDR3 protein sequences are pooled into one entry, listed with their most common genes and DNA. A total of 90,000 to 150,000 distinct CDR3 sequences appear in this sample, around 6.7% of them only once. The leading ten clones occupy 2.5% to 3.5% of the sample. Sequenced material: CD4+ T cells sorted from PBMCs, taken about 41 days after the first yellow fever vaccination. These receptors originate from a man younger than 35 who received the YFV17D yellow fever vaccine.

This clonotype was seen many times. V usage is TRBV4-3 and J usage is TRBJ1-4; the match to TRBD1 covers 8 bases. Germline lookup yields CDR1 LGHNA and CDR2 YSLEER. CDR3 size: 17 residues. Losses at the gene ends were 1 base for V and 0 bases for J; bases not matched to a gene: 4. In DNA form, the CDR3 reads TGCGCCAGCAGCCAAGGCCTGGACAGGGCAACTAATGAAAAACTGTTTTTT. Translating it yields CASSQGLDRATNEKLFF.

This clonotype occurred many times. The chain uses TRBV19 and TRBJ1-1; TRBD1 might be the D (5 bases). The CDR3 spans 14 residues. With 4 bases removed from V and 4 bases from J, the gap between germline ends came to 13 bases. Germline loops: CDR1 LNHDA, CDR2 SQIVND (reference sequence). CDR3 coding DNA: TGTGCCAGTAGTAATGTCGGAAGGGGCACTGAAGCTTTCTTT. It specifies CASSNVGRGTEAFF.

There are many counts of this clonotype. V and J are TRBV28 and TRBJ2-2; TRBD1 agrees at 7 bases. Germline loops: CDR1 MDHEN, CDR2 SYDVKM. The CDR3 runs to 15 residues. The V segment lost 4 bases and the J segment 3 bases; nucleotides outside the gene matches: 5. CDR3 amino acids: CASSSPDRDTGELFF. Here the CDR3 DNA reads TGTGCCAGCAGTTCGCCTGACAGGGACACCGGGGAGCTGTTTTTT.

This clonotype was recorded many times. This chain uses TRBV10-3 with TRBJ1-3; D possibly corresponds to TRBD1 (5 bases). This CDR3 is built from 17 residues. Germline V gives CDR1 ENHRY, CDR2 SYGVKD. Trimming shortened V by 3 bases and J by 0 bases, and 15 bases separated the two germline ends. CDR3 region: CAISDSAGPVSGNTIYF. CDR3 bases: TGTGCCATCAGTGATTCGGCAGGGCCCGTCTCTGGAAACACCATATATTTT.

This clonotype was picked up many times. The CDR3 DNA sequence: TGTGCCAGCGCTGGAGGGTCTTCACCCCTCCACTTT. Encoded protein: CASAGGSSPLHF. This chain connects TRBV7-9 to TRBJ1-6; D unresolved. Germline loops: CDR1 SEHNR, CDR2 FQNEAQ (reference sequence). The CDR3 runs to 12 residues. V was pared by 8 bases and J by 9 bases, with 11 bases between.

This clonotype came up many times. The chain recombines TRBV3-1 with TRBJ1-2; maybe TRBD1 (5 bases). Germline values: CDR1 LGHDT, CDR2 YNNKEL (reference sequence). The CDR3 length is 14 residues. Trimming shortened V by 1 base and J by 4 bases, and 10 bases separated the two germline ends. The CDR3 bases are TGTGCCAGCAGCCAAGGGGGGGGAGGCTATGGCTACACCTTC. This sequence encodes CASSQGGGGYGYTF. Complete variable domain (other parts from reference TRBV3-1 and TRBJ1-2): DTAVSQTPKYLVTQMGNDKSIKCEQNLGHDTMYWYKQDSKKFLKIMFSYNNKELIINETVPNRFSPKSPDKAHLNLHINSLELGDSAVYFCASSQGGGGYGYTFGSGTRLTVV.

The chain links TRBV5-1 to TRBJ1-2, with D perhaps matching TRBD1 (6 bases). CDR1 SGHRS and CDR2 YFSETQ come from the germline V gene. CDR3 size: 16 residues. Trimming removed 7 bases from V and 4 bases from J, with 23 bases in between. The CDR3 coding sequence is TGCGCCAGCGCGCCCCCAGGCGGGGGCGAGGTCTATGGCTACACCTTC. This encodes CASAPPGGGEVYGYTF. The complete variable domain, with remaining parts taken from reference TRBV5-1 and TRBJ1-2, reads KAGVTQTPRYLIKTRGQQVTLSCSPISGHRSVSWYQQTPGQGLQFLFEYFSETQRNKGNFPGRFSGRQFSNSRSEMNVSTLELGDSALYLCASAPPGGGEVYGYTFGSGTRLTVV.

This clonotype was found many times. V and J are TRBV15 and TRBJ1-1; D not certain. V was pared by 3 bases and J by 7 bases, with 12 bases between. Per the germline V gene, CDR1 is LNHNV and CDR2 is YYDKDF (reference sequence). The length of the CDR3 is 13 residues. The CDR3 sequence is CATSRPIRGEAFF. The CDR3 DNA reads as TGTGCCACCAGCAGGCCCATACGGGGTGAAGCTTTCTTT.

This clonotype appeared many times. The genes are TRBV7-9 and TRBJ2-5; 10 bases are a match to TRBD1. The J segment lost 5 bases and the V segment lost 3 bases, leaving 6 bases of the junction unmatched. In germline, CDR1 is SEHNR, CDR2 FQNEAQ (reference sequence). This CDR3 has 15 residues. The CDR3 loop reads CASSFWTGGEETQYF. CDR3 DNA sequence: TGTGCCAGCAGCTTCTGGACAGGGGGTGAGGAGACCCAGTACTTC.